A selection of T cell receptor beta chains follows, all from one sample in a study of T cell responses to AZD1222 COVID-19 vaccine. Sequencing used immunoSEQ multiplex PCR; TCRdb keeps in-frame clones, though not all of them. Seen here are about 120,000 clones, over 80% observed once, and the top ten hold approximately 7.9%. The sequenced sample was peripheral blood, obtained 28 days after the second AZD1222 dose. The receptors shown here come from an adult who received the AZD1222 COVID-19 vaccine. CDR3s include the opening cysteine and the closing phenylalanine or tryptophan. A D gene is named only where the DNA matches it firmly. Where a row states a size, it is once, few, many or the class of an expanded clone; other rows omit it.

>once|TRBJ1-5|14|.|TRBV9
CASSTGYSNQPQHF
TGTGCCAGCAGCACAGGGTATAGCAATCAGCCCCAGCATTTT
>.|TRBJ2-3|12|.|TRBV14
CASSHGTDTQYF
TGTGCCAGCAGCCATGGCACAGATACGCAGTATTTT
>.|TRBJ1-3|15|.|TRBV2
CVTPGVASSGNTIYF
TGTGTCACCCCAGGGGTTGCGAGCTCTGGAAACACCATATATTTT
>.|TRBJ1-1|13|.|TRBV3-1/TRBV3-2
CASARGAGTEAFF
TGTGCCAGCGCACGGGGGGCAGGAACTGAAGCTTTCTTT
>once|TRBJ1-5|14|.|TRBV10-2
CAVTGTWSNQPQHF
TGCGCCGTAACCGGGACTTGGAGCAATCAGCCCCAGCATTTT
>.|TRBJ1-2|14|.|TRBV27
CASSSPKTNYGYTF
TGTGCCAGCAGTTCCCCAAAAACTAACTATGGCTACACCTTC
>.|TRBJ2-2|13|.|TRBV11-2
CASSPGVTGELFF
TGTGCCAGCAGCCCGGGAGTCACCGGGGAGCTGTTTTTT
>.|TRBJ2-3|13|.|TRBV7-8
CASSLATGDTQYF
TGTGCCAGCAGCTTAGCAACAGGCGATACGCAGTATTTT
>few|TRBJ1-4|14|.|TRBV19
CASSIAGTFGKLFF
TGTGCCAGTAGTATAGCCGGGACATTCGGAAAACTGTTTTTT
>once|TRBJ2-7|16|.|TRBV9
CATAPVGRPIIHEQYF
TGTGCCACCGCTCCGGTTGGACGCCCTATCATTCACGAGCAGTACTTC
>once|TRBJ1-2|15|.|TRBV28
CASTNTGRSIYGYTF
TGTGCCAGCACTAATACAGGGCGGAGTATATATGGCTACACCTTC
>.|TRBJ1-5|16|TRBD1|TRBV19
CASSIKGARANQPQHF
TGTGCCAGTAGTATTAAGGGGGCCAGGGCCAATCAGCCCCAGCATTTT
>.|TRBJ1-1|15|.|TRBV6-5
CASSYSGGLNTEAFF
TGTGCCAGCAGTTACTCGGGGGGACTGAACACTGAAGCTTTCTTT
>.|TRBJ1-2|16|.|TRBV28
CASTKGGATGNYGYTF
TGTGCCAGCACCAAGGGGGGGGCGACGGGAAACTATGGCTACACCTTC
>.|TRBJ1-1|13|TRBD1|TRBV19
CASIGTGGPEAFF
TGTGCCAGTATTGGGACAGGGGGCCCTGAAGCTTTCTTT
>.|TRBJ1-2|14|.|TRBV4-2
CASSQDARARSYTF
TGTGCCAGCAGCCAAGACGCCAGGGCGAGGAGCTACACCTTC
>.|TRBJ2-2|15|.|TRBV18
CASSPIDRYTGELFF
TGTGCCAGCTCACCAATCGATCGTTACACCGGGGAGCTGTTTTTT
>.|TRBJ1-6|15|.|TRBV28
CASSSYRAGESPLHF
TGTGCCAGCAGTTCCTACAGGGCTGGGGAATCACCCCTCCACTTT
>.|TRBJ1-6|15|.|TRBV3-1/TRBV3-2
CASSHGTVPNSPLHF
TGCGCCAGCAGCCACGGGACGGTACCAAATTCACCCCTCCACTTT
>few|TRBJ1-2|16|.|TRBV4-2
CASSQVGSPANYGYTF
TGTGCCAGCAGCCAAGTCGGGAGTCCGGCTAACTATGGCTACACCTTC
>.|TRBJ1-1|13|.|TRBV5-1
CASSLDGGTEAFF
TGCGCCAGCAGCTTGGATGGTGGCACTGAAGCTTTCTTT
>.|TRBJ1-1|14|.|TRBV9
CASSIRGGGTEAFF
TGTGCCAGCAGCATCAGGGGAGGAGGAACTGAAGCTTTCTTT
>.|TRBJ1-5|13|.|TRBV28
CALGGVGNQPQHF
TGTGCCCTGGGGGGGGTTGGCAATCAGCCCCAGCATTTT
>.|TRBJ2-6|15|.|TRBV4-1
CASSNRGSGANVLTF
TGCGCCAGCTCCAACCGGGGCTCTGGGGCCAACGTCCTGACTTTC
>.|TRBJ1-2|15|TRBD1|TRBV5-1
CASSEGQGEHYGYTF
TGCGCCAGCAGCGAGGGACAGGGGGAACACTATGGCTACACCTTC
>once|TRBJ2-1|17|.|TRBV5-5
CASSLRDRKNRDNEQFF
TGTGCCAGCAGCTTGCGTGACCGCAAAAACAGGGACAATGAGCAGTTCTTC
>.|TRBJ1-1|15|TRBD1|TRBV5-6
CASSAMGQGFPEAFF
TGTGCCAGCAGCGCCATGGGACAGGGGTTTCCTGAAGCTTTCTTT
>.|TRBJ1-1|11|.|TRBV19
CASSPGTGAFF
TGTGCCAGTAGTCCCGGGACTGGAGCTTTCTTT
>.|TRBJ1-5|14|.|TRBV28
CASSYDRFNQPQHF
TGTGCCAGCAGTTACGACAGGTTTAATCAGCCCCAGCATTTT
>.|TRBJ2-7|13|.|TRBV24-1
CATSEGSGYEQYF
TGTGCCACCAGTGAGGGATCGGGCTACGAGCAGTACTTC
>.|TRBJ1-3|15|.|TRBV7-8
CASSSTWNSGNTIYF
TGTGCCAGCAGCTCGACCTGGAATTCTGGAAACACCATATATTTT
>.|TRBJ1-2|13|TRBD1|TRBV2
CASSPTGYYGYTF
TGTGCCAGCAGTCCGACAGGGTACTATGGCTACACCTTC
>.|TRBJ2-6|19|.|TRBV2
CASIVEPRPRSSGANVLTF
TGTGCCAGCATTGTGGAACCCCGACCAAGGTCCTCTGGGGCCAACGTCCTGACTTTC
>.|TRBJ2-7|12|TRBD1|TRBV18
CASSRQGNEQYF
TGTGCCAGCTCACGACAGGGGAACGAGCAGTACTTC
>once|TRBJ1-2|16|TRBD1|TRBV9
CAIWEGQGKKAYGYTF
TGTGCCATCTGGGAGGGACAGGGTAAAAAGGCCTATGGCTACACCTTC
>.|TRBJ2-1|17|TRBD1|TRBV15
CATSRARTGGVNNEQFF
TGTGCCACCAGCAGAGCCAGGACAGGGGGAGTCAACAATGAGCAGTTCTTC
>.|TRBJ1-6|15|.|TRBV28
CASRDTGDGYSPLHF
TGTGCCAGCAGGGATACAGGAGATGGATATTCACCCCTCCACTTT
>.|TRBJ2-2|15|TRBD1|TRBV10-3
CAIRPGQGDTGELFF
TGTGCCATCAGGCCAGGACAGGGTGACACCGGGGAGCTGTTTTTT
>.|TRBJ1-5|17|TRBD1|TRBV28
CASSLTPGQIGNQPQHF
TGTGCCAGCAGCTTAACCCCGGGACAGATCGGCAATCAGCCCCAGCATTTT
>.|TRBJ1-5|15|TRBD1|TRBV28
CASSPGTGNNQPQHF
TGTGCCAGCAGTCCCGGGACAGGGAACAATCAGCCCCAGCATTTT
>.|TRBJ1-3|18|TRBD1|TRBV9
CASSVVGTGFTFGNTIYF
TGTGCCAGCAGCGTAGTAGGGACAGGGTTTACTTTTGGAAACACCATATATTTT
>.|TRBJ2-2|16|TRBD1|TRBV20-1
CSASLGTGGETGELFF
TGCAGTGCTAGTTTGGGAACAGGGGGCGAGACCGGGGAGCTGTTTTTT
>.|TRBJ2-4|14|.|TRBV28
CASSLFRQGAIQYF
TGTGCCAGCAGTTTATTCCGCCAGGGAGCTATTCAGTACTTC
>once|TRBJ2-7|16|.|TRBV11-3
CASSLIWTDSTYEQYF
TGTGCCAGCAGCTTAATTTGGACTGATTCAACCTACGAGCAGTACTTC
>.|TRBJ2-1|15|TRBD2|TRBV11-2
CASSTLAGRSNEQFF
TGTGCCAGCAGCACCCTAGCGGGAAGATCAAATGAGCAGTTCTTC
>.|TRBJ1-1|15|TRBD1|TRBV6-5
CASSSGQVKDTEAFF
TGTGCCAGCAGTTCTGGACAGGTAAAGGACACTGAAGCTTTCTTT
>.|TRBJ2-7|13|.|TRBV5-1
CASSFTGRNEQYF
TGCGCCAGCAGCTTCACAGGGCGAAACGAGCAGTACTTC
>.|TRBJ2-1|12|.|TRBV7-9
CASRDYFDEQFF
TGTGCCTCCAGGGATTACTTCGATGAGCAGTTCTTC
>.|TRBJ2-7|15|TRBD2|TRBV28
CASSPTSGAPYEQYF
TGTGCCAGCAGCCCCACTAGCGGGGCCCCCTACGAGCAGTACTTC
>.|TRBJ2-5|15|TRBD2|TRBV5-1
CASSESGRADETQYF
TGCGCCAGCAGCGAAAGCGGGAGGGCCGACGAGACCCAGTACTTC
>.|TRBJ1-6|15|.|TRBV28
CASGRFRDTNSPLHF
TGTGCCAGCGGACGATTTCGGGACACGAATTCACCCCTCCACTTT
>.|TRBJ2-5|13|.|TRBV14
CASSNSVQETQYF
TGTGCCAGCAGCAATAGCGTCCAAGAGACCCAGTACTTC
>.|TRBJ2-1|17|TRBD2|TRBV27
CASSLGWGLAANNEQFF
TGTGCCAGCAGTTTGGGGTGGGGACTAGCGGCGAACAATGAGCAGTTCTTC